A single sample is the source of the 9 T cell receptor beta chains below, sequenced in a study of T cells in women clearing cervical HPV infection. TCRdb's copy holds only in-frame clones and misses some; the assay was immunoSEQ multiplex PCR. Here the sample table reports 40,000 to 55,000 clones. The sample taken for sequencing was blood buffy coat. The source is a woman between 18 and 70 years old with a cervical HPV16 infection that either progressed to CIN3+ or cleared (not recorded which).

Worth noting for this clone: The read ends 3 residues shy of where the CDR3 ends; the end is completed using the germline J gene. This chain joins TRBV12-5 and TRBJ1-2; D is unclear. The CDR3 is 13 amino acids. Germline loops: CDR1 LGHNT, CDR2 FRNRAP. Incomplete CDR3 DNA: TGTGCTAGTGGCTCCGGGATCCCGGGGGGC. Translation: CASGSGIPGG. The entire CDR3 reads CASGSGIPGGYTF.

CDR3 DNA (partial): TGTGCCAGCAGCTTGGGACAGGGGTCGAGCTCCTATAATTCACCC. Its translation: CASSLGQGSSSYNSP. The CDR3 in full is CASSLGQGSSSYNSPLHF. This chain joins TRBV7-6 and TRBJ1-6, with TRBD1 matching 10 bases. The read ends 3 residues early relative to the CDR3; the germline J gene fills the gap. The germline CDR1 and CDR2 sequences are SGHVS and FNYEAQ. CDR3 length: 18 residues. The trim removed 3 bases at V and 0 bases at J, leaving 5 bases unmatched.

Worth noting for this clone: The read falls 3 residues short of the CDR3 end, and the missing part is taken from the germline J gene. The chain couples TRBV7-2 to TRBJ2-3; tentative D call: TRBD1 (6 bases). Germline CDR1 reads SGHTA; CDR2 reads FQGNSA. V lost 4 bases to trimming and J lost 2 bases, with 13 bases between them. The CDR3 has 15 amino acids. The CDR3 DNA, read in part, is TGTGCCAGCAGCTGGGTGGGGGCGATCACAGATACG. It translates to CASSWVGAITDT. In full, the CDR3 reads CASSWVGAITDTQYF.

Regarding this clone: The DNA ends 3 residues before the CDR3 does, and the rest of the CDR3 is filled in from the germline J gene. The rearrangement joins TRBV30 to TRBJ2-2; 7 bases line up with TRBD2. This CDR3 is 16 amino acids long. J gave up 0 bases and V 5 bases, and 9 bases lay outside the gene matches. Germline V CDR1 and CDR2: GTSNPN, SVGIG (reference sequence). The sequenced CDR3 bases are TGTGCCTGGGGGCGGCTTGGACTAGCGAACACCGGGGAG. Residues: CAWGRLGLANTGE. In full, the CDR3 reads CAWGRLGLANTGELFF. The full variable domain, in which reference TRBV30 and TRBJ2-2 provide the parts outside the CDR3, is SQTIHQWPATLVQPVGSPLSLECTVEGTSNPNLYWYRQAAGRGLQLLFYSVGIGQISSEVPQNLSASRPQDRQFILSSKKLLLSDSGFYLCAWGRLGLANTGELFFGEGSRLTVL.

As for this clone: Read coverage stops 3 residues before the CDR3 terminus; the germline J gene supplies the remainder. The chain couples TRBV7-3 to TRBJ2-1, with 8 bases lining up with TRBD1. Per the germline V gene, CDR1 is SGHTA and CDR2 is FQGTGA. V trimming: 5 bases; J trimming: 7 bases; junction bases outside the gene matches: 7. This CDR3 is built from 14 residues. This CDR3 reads CASSRDRDRNEQFF. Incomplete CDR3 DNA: TGTGCCAGCAGCAGGGACCGGGACAGGAATGAG.

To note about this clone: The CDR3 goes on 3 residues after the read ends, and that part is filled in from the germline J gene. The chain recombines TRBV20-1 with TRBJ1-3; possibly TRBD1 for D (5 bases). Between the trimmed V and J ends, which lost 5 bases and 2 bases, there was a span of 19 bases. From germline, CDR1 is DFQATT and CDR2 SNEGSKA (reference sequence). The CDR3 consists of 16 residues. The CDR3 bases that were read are TGCAGTGCTCCCGGGCAGGGAATTCCCCCTGGAAACACC. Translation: CSAPGQGIPPGNT. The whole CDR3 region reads CSAPGQGIPPGNTIYF.

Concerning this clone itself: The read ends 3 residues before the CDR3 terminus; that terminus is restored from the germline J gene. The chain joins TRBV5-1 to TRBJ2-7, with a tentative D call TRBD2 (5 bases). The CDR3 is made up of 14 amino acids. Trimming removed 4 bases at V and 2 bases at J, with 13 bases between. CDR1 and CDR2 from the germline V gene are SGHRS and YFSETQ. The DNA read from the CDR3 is TGCGCCAGCAGCCCAACCGGGGAAACCTACGAG. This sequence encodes CASSPTGETYE. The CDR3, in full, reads CASSPTGETYEQYF.

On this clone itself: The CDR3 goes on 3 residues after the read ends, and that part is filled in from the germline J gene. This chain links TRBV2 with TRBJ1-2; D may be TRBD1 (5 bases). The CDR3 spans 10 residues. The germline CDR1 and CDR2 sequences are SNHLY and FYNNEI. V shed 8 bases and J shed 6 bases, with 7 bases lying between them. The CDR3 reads CASLDNGYTF. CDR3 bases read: TGTGCCAGCTTGGACAATGGC.

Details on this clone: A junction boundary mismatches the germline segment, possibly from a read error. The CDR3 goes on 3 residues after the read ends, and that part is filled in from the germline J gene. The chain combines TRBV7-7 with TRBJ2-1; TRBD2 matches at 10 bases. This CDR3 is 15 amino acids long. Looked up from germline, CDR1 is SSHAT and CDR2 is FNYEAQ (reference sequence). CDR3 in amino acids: CASSFASGGANEQFF. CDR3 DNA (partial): TGTGCTAGCAGCTTCGCCAGCGGGGGGGCCAATGAG.